A single sample is the source of the 10 T cell receptor beta chains below, sequenced in a study of T-cell reconstitution after alpha-beta-depleted transplantation in children. The authors prepared the TCRbeta library with unique molecular identifiers. Each CDR3 protein is one row after TCRdb ran MiXCR on the PCR reads. This table has 250,000 to 300,000 distinct CDR3 sequences, roughly 12% appearing once. The sequences come from peripheral blood, collected 180 days after TCRalphabeta/CD19-depleted stem cell transplant. Receptors were obtained from a male patient aged 2-9 years who had a stem cell transplant for chronic granulomatous disease, so the T cells may come from the graft donor.

This clonotype was seen at least ten times. V is TRBV12-3 or TRBV12-4 and J is TRBJ2-1; TRBD1 matches 7 bases. The CDR3 runs 14 residues. J lost 9 bases, V lost 4 bases, and 9 bases had no gene match. CDR3 loop: CASSSDRVLSEQFF. DNA of the CDR3: TGTGCCAGCAGTTCTGACAGGGTCCTGAGTGAGCAGTTCTTC.

This clonotype has ten or more counts. J is TRBJ2-7 and V is TRBV12-3 or TRBV12-4; 10 bases map to TRBD2. The CDR3 runs to 15 residues. The junction had 12 bases not matched to a gene; V was cut back by 6 bases and J by 7 bases. The CDR3 DNA is TGTGCCAGCAGCAATTGGACTAGCGGCGCCCTGGAGCAGTACTTC. Amino acids: CASSNWTSGALEQYF.

This clonotype was counted a few times. This chain links TRBV19 with TRBJ2-7; 9 bases match TRBD2. From germline, CDR1 is LNHDA and CDR2 SQIVND (reference sequence). V trimming: 9 bases; J trimming: 11 bases; junction bases outside the gene matches: 11. This CDR3 spans 12 amino acids. For the CDR3, the DNA is TGTGCCAGCTTCTCGCAGGGACTAGCAGAGTACTTC. Translation: CASFSQGLAEYF.

In this sample, this clonotype turned up many times. CDR3 DNA sequence: TGCAGTGCTCCTTACAGGGGGCGCAATGAAAAACTGTTTTTT. Protein sequence: CSAPYRGRNEKLFF. The rearrangement links TRBV20-1 to TRBJ1-4, with 9 bases aligning to TRBD1. In germline, CDR1 is DFQATT, CDR2 SNEGSKA (reference sequence). The CDR3 spans 14 residues. Trimming at V came to 5 bases and at J to 5 bases, leaving 6 bases not matched to a gene.

This clonotype was recorded many times. The J gene is TRBJ2-1, the V gene TRBV7-9, with D perhaps TRBD2 (6 bases). The CDR3 runs 16 residues. Germline CDR1 reads SEHNR; CDR2 reads FQNEAQ (reference sequence). Trimming removed 4 bases at V and 5 bases at J, with 18 bases between. CDR3 in DNA: TGTGCCAGCAGCTCCAATGGTGGGGGGTCGGACAATGAGCAGTTCTTC. Protein sequence: CASSSNGGGSDNEQFF.

The table lists this clonotype with many counts. This chain uses TRBV18 with TRBJ2-3; 10 bases fit TRBD2. V lost 2 bases to trimming and J lost 5 bases; unmatched junction nucleotides: 7. Germline lookup yields CDR1 KGHSH and CDR2 LQKENI. The CDR3 totals 16 residues. This CDR3 reads CASSPTSGNPGDTQYF. The CDR3 nucleotides read TGTGCCAGCTCACCAACTAGCGGGAACCCAGGAGATACGCAGTATTTT.

This clonotype appeared many times. The CDR3 sequence: CASSQEPRENYEQYF. The CDR3 DNA is TGCGCCAGCAGCCAAGAACCCAGGGAAAACTACGAGCAGTACTTC. The J gene is TRBJ2-7, the V gene TRBV4-3; possibly TRBD1 for D (5 bases). From germline, CDR1 is LGHNA and CDR2 YSLEER. V was pared by 0 bases and J by 3 bases, with 12 bases between. CDR3 length equals 15 residues.

This clonotype was observed at least ten times. V gene TRBV27 combines with J gene TRBJ1-2; the match to TRBD1 covers 7 bases. V dropped 2 bases and J dropped 0; count of bases not matched to a gene: 0. Per the germline V gene, CDR1 is MNHEY and CDR2 is SMNVEV (reference sequence). The CDR3 loop spans 14 amino acids. The CDR3 coding sequence is TGTGCCAGCAGTTTACAGGGGGCTAACTATGGCTACACCTTC. Translating it yields CASSLQGANYGYTF.

This clonotype was seen repeatedly, ten times or more. The V and J genes are TRBV6-1 and TRBJ2-5, with no clear D. Trimming left V 7 bases short and J 2 bases short, with 17 bases between. CDR3 size: 15 residues. Germline CDR1 and CDR2: MNHNS and SASEGT. The CDR3 bases are TGTGCCAGCACAACAAAACGACCGAATCAAGAGACCCAGTACTTC. Amino acids: CASTTKRPNQETQYF.

Many counts were recorded for this clonotype. V usage is TRBV7-8 and J usage is TRBJ2-3; perhaps TRBD2 as D (6 bases). Germline loops: CDR1 SGHVS, CDR2 FQNEAQ. V was pared by 3 bases and J by 2 bases, with 12 bases between. This CDR3 spans 15 amino acids. CDR3 nucleotide sequence: TGTGCCAGCAGCTTGCGCGGGGTTCACACAGATACGCAGTATTTT. Protein sequence: CASSLRGVHTDTQYF. Together with reference TRBV7-8 and TRBJ2-3, the CDR3 gives the full variable domain: GAGVSQSPRYKVAKRGQDVALRCDPISGHVSLFWYQQALGQGPEFLTYFQNEAQLDKSGLPSDRFFAERPEGSVSTLKIQRTQQEDSAVYLCASSLRGVHTDTQYFGPGTRLTVL.